The 24 T cell receptor beta chains below were found in one sample sequenced in a study of OX40 agonist ivuxolimab in advanced cancers. The data were produced by immunoSEQ multiplex PCR, yet TCRdb's version contains in-frame clones alone and is incomplete. The sample holds roughly 80,000 clones; 90% to 95% are singletons and the top ten take less than 0.35%. Specimen: CD4+ or CD8+ T cells sorted from blood, collected in a trial of the OX40 agonist ivuxolimab. The source is an adult with an advanced solid tumor such as melanoma, head and neck, liver or kidney cancer.

This clone was recorded a few times. The chain has TRBV21-1 and TRBJ2-7; the table's D call of TRBD2 was not tested on the DNA. TRBV21-1 is an annotated pseudogene. This CDR3 contains 16 residues. The CDR3 region has the DNA TGTGCCAGCAGCAATTTCTGCGGGAGGGAGGCCCACGAGCAGTACTTC. This gives the protein CASSNFCGREAHEQYF.

The chain combines TRBV7-9 with TRBJ2-1, with 7 bases matching TRBD1. Losses at the gene ends were 4 bases for V and 4 bases for J; bases not matched to a gene: 7. CDR3 size: 15 residues. In germline, CDR1 is SEHNR, CDR2 FQNEAQ (reference sequence). The CDR3 DNA reads TGTGCCAGCAGCTCGACAGGGAGTTGGTACAATGAGCAGTTCTTC. Protein sequence: CASSSTGSWYNEQFF.

The chain carries TRBV7-8 and TRBJ2-2; D gene uncertain. The CDR3 consists of 15 residues. Trimming shortened V by 7 bases and J by 14 bases, and 26 bases separated the two germline ends. Germline loops: CDR1 SGHVS, CDR2 FQNEAQ. CDR3 protein: CASTLDQARSSSLFF. CDR3 DNA sequence: TGTGCCAGCACTCTAGACCAGGCGCGGTCTAGTAGTCTGTTTTTT.

J is TRBJ2-7 and V is TRBV30; no definite D call. The CDR3 has 11 residues. Trimming took 5 bases from V and 5 from J, leaving 10 bases between them. Germline V gives CDR1 GTSNPN, CDR2 SVGIG (reference sequence). CDR3 amino acids: CAWSSSDEQYF. CDR3 sequence (DNA): TGTGCCTGGTCATCATCCGACGAGCAGTACTTC. Supplemented by reference TRBV30 and TRBJ2-7, the full variable domain reads SQTIHQWPATLVQPVGSPLSLECTVEGTSNPNLYWYRQAAGRGLQLLFYSVGIGQISSEVPQNLSASRPQDRQFILSSKKLLLSDSGFYLCAWSSSDEQYFGPGTRLTVT.

Written as DNA, the CDR3 is TGTGCCAGCAGTGACGAGACTGGGGGGAACTATGGCTACACCTTC. Translating gives CASSDETGGNYGYTF. The V and J genes are TRBV6-1 and TRBJ1-2; maybe TRBD1 (5 bases). Germline CDR1 and CDR2: MNHNS and SASEGT. Trimming shortened V by 3 bases and J by 2 bases, and 13 bases separated the two germline ends. The CDR3 has 15 amino acids.

The J gene is TRBJ2-1, the V gene TRBV18, with D unclear. This CDR3 spans 15 amino acids. Trimming left V 1 base short and J 6 bases short, with 13 bases between. From germline, CDR1 is KGHSH and CDR2 LQKENI. The CDR3 nucleotides are TGTGCCAGCTCACCACTATTAAGCGCTGGCAATGAGCAGTTCTTC. This gives the protein CASSPLLSAGNEQFF. The variable domain in full, with the rest retrieved from reference TRBV18 and TRBJ2-1, is NAGVMQNPRHLVRRRGQEARLRCSPMKGHSHVYWYRQLPEEGLKFMVYLQKENIIDESGMPKERFSAEFPKEGPSILRIQQVVRGDSAAYFCASSPLLSAGNEQFFGPGTRLTVL.

The rearrangement links TRBV28 to TRBJ2-7, with 9 bases lining up with TRBD1. The V segment lost 4 bases and the J segment 4 bases; nucleotides outside the gene matches: 5. From germline, CDR1 is MDHEN and CDR2 SYDVKM. CDR3 size: 14 residues. In nucleotides, the CDR3 is TGTGCCAGCAGTTCCCCCGGGACAGGGTACGAGCAGTACTTC. It specifies CASSSPGTGYEQYF.

Remarks on this clone: Compared with germline, one end of the junction differs, possibly owing to a read error. The chain combines TRBV28 with TRBJ1-5; tentative D call: TRBD1 (5 bases). The length of the CDR3 is 14 residues. From germline, CDR1 is MDHEN and CDR2 SYDVKM. CDR3 sequence (DNA): TGCGCCAGCAGTTTATGGGGGAACAATCAGCCCCAGCATTTT. This translates into CASSLWGNNQPQHF. Based on the CDR3 plus reference TRBV28 and TRBJ1-5, the full variable domain is DVKVTQSSRYLVKRTGEKVFLECVQDMDHENMFWYRQDPGLGLRLIYFSYDVKMKEKGDIPEGYSVSREKKERFSLILESASTNQTSMYLCASSLWGNNQPQHFGDGTRLSIL.

V gene TRBV5-6 combines with J gene TRBJ2-3; 10 bases agree with TRBD2. J lost 5 bases, V lost 2 bases, and 5 bases had no gene match. CDR1 is SGHDT, CDR2 YYEEEE, per germline. This CDR3 has 15 amino acids. The CDR3, as DNA: TGTGCCAGCAGCTTAAAAGCGGGGGGGCAAGATACGCAGTATTTT. This sequence encodes CASSLKAGGQDTQYF. The variable domain in full, with the rest retrieved from reference TRBV5-6 and TRBJ2-3, is DAGVTQSPTHLIKTRGQQVTLRCSPKSGHDTVSWYQQALGQGPQFIFQYYEEEERQRGNFPDRFSGHQFPNYSSELNVNALLLGDSALYLCASSLKAGGQDTQYFGPGTRLTVL.

The V gene is TRBV19, the J gene TRBJ2-3, with D maybe TRBD2 (6 bases). The CDR3 totals 15 residues. Trimming shortened V by 4 bases and J by 0 bases, and 11 bases separated the two germline ends. Germline V gene lookup returns CDR1 LNHDA and CDR2 SQIVND (reference sequence). CDR3 in DNA: TGTGCCAGTAGTACCTCCGGGACTAGCACAGATACGCAGTATTTT. Translation: CASSTSGTSTDTQYF.

The chain is built from TRBV29-1 and TRBJ2-7; 10 nucleotides line up with TRBD1. Trimming removed 5 bases from V and 3 bases from J; junction bases left unmatched: 4. The CDR3 is 13 amino acids. CDR1 and CDR2 (germline): SQVTM, ANQGSEA. In DNA form, the CDR3 reads TGCAGCGTTCGCGGGACAGGGGACTACGAGCAGTACTTC. Its translation is CSVRGTGDYEQYF.

The chain couples TRBV7-2 to TRBJ1-1, with D possibly matching TRBD1 (5 bases). The CDR3 consists of 17 residues. The germline V gene has CDR1 SGHTA and CDR2 FQGNSA. V lost 5 bases and J 1 base, leaving 20 bases between the germline ends. The CDR3 bases are TGTGCCAGCAGCCCCCCTCAGGCGGGGGTGGGGAACACTGAAGCTTTCTTT. Its translation: CASSPPQAGVGNTEAFF.

The V gene is TRBV14, the J gene TRBJ1-5; D is unresolved. In germline, CDR1 is SGHDN, CDR2 FVKESK. V lost 7 bases, J lost 6 bases, and 13 bases lay in between. The CDR3 is 13 residues long. CDR3 residues: CASTRRVGQPQHF. In DNA, the CDR3 is TGTGCCAGCACCAGACGGGTCGGTCAGCCCCAGCATTTT. The full variable domain, rest sourced from reference TRBV14 and TRBJ1-5, is EAGVTQFPSHSVIEKGQTVTLRCDPISGHDNLYWYRRVMGKEIKFLLHFVKESKQDESGMPNNRFLAERTGGTYSTLKVQPAELEDSGVYFCASTRRVGQPQHFGDGTRLSIL.

The rearrangement links TRBV19 to TRBJ2-6, with a tentative D call TRBD1 (6 bases). The V and J ends lost 1 base and 2 bases respectively, with 15 bases between them. This CDR3 is 18 amino acids long. Germline V CDR1 and CDR2: LNHDA, SQIVND (reference sequence). CDR3 region: CASSIGVTGQAGANVLTF. The CDR3 DNA follows: TGTGCCAGTAGTATAGGGGTAACGGGACAAGCTGGGGCCAACGTCCTGACTTTC.

The chain joins TRBV7-4 to TRBJ1-3; D not certain. This CDR3 is built from 15 residues. Trimming took 1 base from V and 4 from J, leaving 11 bases between them. The germline V gene has CDR1 SGHVT and CDR2 SQSDAQ. CDR3 bases: TGTGCCAGCAGCTTAGTACGGAGGGAGGGAAACACCATATATTTT. Translation gives CASSLVRREGNTIYF.

This sequence joins TRBV6-5 and TRBJ1-5; TRBD1 matches 9 bases. The germline gives CDR1 MNHEY, CDR2 SVGAGI. This CDR3 region has 15 residues. The J segment lost 1 base and the V segment lost 6 bases, leaving 4 bases of the junction unmatched. CDR3 residues: CASSPDRGSNQPQHF. The CDR3 DNA reads as TGTGCCAGCAGCCCCGACAGGGGGAGCAATCAGCCCCAGCATTTT.

The chain recombines TRBV6-5 with TRBJ1-1; 7 bases are a match to TRBD1. In germline, CDR1 is MNHEY, CDR2 SVGAGI. The ends lost 4 bases at V and 1 base at J; junction bases unmatched: 3. This CDR3 has 14 amino acids. The chain's CDR3 is CASSFRQGNTEAFF. The CDR3 DNA sequence: TGTGCCAGCAGTTTTCGACAGGGGAACACTGAAGCTTTCTTT.

V is TRBV29-1 and J is TRBJ2-1, with TRBD1 as a possible D gene (5 bases). V lost 7 bases and J 0 bases, leaving 16 bases between the germline ends. The germline V gene has CDR1 SQVTM and CDR2 ANQGSEA. This CDR3 comprises 15 residues. This CDR3 is CSAIPRGSSYNEQFF. The CDR3 DNA follows: TGCAGCGCCATTCCTAGGGGAAGCTCCTACAATGAGCAGTTCTTC.

The V and J genes are TRBV10-1 and TRBJ2-2, with unresolved D. The CDR3 is made up of 15 amino acids. Germline CDR1 WNHNN, CDR2 SYGVQD (reference sequence). Between the trimmed V and J ends, which lost 5 bases and 5 bases, there was a span of 15 bases. CDR3 sequence: CASSPSPLFTGELFF. Here the CDR3 DNA reads TGCGCCAGCAGTCCAAGCCCCCTTTTTACCGGGGAGCTGTTTTTT.

This chain connects TRBV4-1 to TRBJ2-7; 8 positions agree with TRBD1. Germline V CDR1 and CDR2: MGHRA, YSYEKL. Losses at the gene ends were 1 base for V and 4 bases for J; bases not matched to a gene: 12. The length of the CDR3 is 17 residues. The CDR3 DNA reads TGCGCCAGCAGCCAAGCACAATCGGGTACAGGGGGGTACGAGCAGTACTTC. Translation gives CASSQAQSGTGGYEQYF.

The chain is built from TRBV30 and TRBJ1-4, with D hard to call. Trimming shortened V by 0 bases and J by 8 bases, and 10 bases separated the two germline ends. Looked up from germline, CDR1 is GTSNPN and CDR2 is SVGIG (reference sequence). The CDR3 is made up of 13 amino acids. The CDR3 DNA reads TGTGCCTGGAGTGTACACGAAGAGGAAAAACTGTTTTTT. Translating gives CAWSVHEEEKLFF.

This chain joins TRBV6-6 and TRBJ2-1, with D maybe TRBD2 (5 bases). V shed 5 bases and J shed 7 bases, with 18 bases lying between them. The CDR3 contains 15 residues. The germline V gene encodes CDR1 MNHNY and CDR2 SVGAGI (reference sequence). CDR3 loop: CASSRQDSYANEQFF. The CDR3 coding sequence is TGTGCCAGCAGTCGCCAGGACTCGTACGCAAATGAGCAGTTCTTC.

V gene TRBV19 combines with J gene TRBJ2-5, with a possible D match to TRBD1 (6 bases). Germline CDR1 is LNHDA and CDR2 is SQIVND (reference sequence). Trimming pared 5 bases from V and 5 bases from J, leaving 18 bases between. This CDR3 spans 15 amino acids. CDR3 sequence (DNA): TGTGCCAGTAGTTCAGACGACAGGTGGGGGGAGACCCAGTACTTC. Its protein is CASSSDDRWGETQYF.

V gene TRBV28 combines with J gene TRBJ1-3; D may be TRBD1 (5 bases). The V and J ends lost 6 bases and 1 base respectively, with 16 bases between them. This CDR3 has 16 residues. Germline V gives CDR1 MDHEN, CDR2 SYDVKM. CDR3 in amino acids: CASRLQTGGSGNTIYF. The CDR3 coding sequence is TGTGCCAGCAGACTACAAACAGGAGGATCTGGAAACACCATATATTTT.